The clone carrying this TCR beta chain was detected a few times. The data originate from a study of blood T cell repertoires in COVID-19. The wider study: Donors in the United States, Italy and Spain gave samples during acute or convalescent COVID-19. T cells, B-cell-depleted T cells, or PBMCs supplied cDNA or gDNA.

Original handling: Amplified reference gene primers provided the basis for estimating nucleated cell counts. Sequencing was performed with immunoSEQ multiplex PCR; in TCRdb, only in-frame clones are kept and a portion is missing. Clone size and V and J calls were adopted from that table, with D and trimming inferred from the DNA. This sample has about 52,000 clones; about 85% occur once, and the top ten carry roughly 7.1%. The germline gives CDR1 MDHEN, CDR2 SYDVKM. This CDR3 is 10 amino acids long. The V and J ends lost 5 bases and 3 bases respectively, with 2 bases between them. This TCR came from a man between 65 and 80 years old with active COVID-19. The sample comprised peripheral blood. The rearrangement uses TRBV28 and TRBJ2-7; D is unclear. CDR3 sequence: CASSRYEQYF. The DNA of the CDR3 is TGTGCCAGCAGTCGCTACGAGCAGTACTTC. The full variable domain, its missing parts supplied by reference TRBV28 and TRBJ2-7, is DVKVTQSSRYLVKRTGEKVFLECVQDMDHENMFWYRQDPGLGLRLIYFSYDVKMKEKGDIPEGYSVSREKKERFSLILESASTNQTSMYLCASSRYEQYFGPGTRLTVT.